The 31 T cell receptor beta chains below were found in one sample sequenced in a study of CD8 T cells in ankylosing spondylitis. TCRdb redid the calling of the 5' RACE reads with MiXCR, one entry per CDR3 protein. The sample yields under 400,000 distinct CDR3 sequences, 11% seen once. The sample comprised blood, either unsorted or a sorted T cell fraction (not recorded which). These receptors all stem from a female donor with ankylosing spondylitis or in good health (not recorded which).

This clonotype was found many times. The gene calls are TRBV5-1 and TRBJ2-2; D unresolved. V shed 3 bases and J shed 6 bases, with 9 bases lying between them. Per germline, CDR1 SGHRS and CDR2 YFSETQ. CDR3 size: 13 residues. The CDR3 region is CASSSELSGELFF. The CDR3 DNA reads TGCGCCAGCAGCTCTGAGTTGTCCGGGGAGCTGTTTTTT. The entire variable domain, with the rest obtained from reference TRBV5-1 and TRBJ2-2, is as follows: KAGVTQTPRYLIKTRGQQVTLSCSPISGHRSVSWYQQTPGQGLQFLFEYFSETQRNKGNFPGRFSGRQFSNSRSEMNVSTLELGDSALYLCASSSELSGELFFGEGSRLTVL.

Ten or more counts support this clonotype. V gene TRBV7-2 combines with J gene TRBJ1-6; D possibly corresponds to TRBD1 (5 bases). Trimming took 6 bases from V and 6 from J, leaving 15 bases between them. The germline CDR1 and CDR2 sequences are SGHTA and FQGNSA. The CDR3 is made up of 15 amino acids. CDR3 residues: CASSPTGTRNSPLHF. CDR3 DNA: TGTGCCAGCAGTCCTACCGGGACTCGTAATTCACCCCTCCACTTT.

Ten or more counts support this clonotype. The CDR3 DNA reads as TGTGCCAGCAGCTTGGATCCTTCGGGGTACACTGAAGCTTTCTTT. Amino acids: CASSLDPSGYTEAFF. The chain combines TRBV5-6 with TRBJ1-1; no clear D gene. Germline lookup yields CDR1 SGHDT and CDR2 YYEEEE. Trimming took 0 bases from V and 3 from J, leaving 12 bases between them. The CDR3 contains 15 residues.

The rearrangement links TRBV19 to TRBJ1-5, with D possibly being TRBD1 (5 bases). V gave up 3 bases and J gave up 5 bases, with 11 bases separating them. The CDR3 is 14 amino acids. Looked up from germline, CDR1 is LNHDA and CDR2 is SQIVND (reference sequence). CDR3 bases: TGTGCCAGTAGTATGCAGGGTCCGCATCAGCCCCAGCATTTT. This gives the protein CASSMQGPHQPQHF.

This clonotype occurred many times. The chain employs TRBV5-6 and TRBJ2-3; TRBD2 is a possible D gene (6 bases). Germline loops: CDR1 SGHDT, CDR2 YYEEEE. V lost 4 bases, J lost 8 bases, and 26 bases lay in between. The CDR3 consists of 17 residues. In DNA form, the CDR3 reads TGTGCCAGCAGCCTATTAGGGGCTGACGGGGGAAGCGGTACGCAGTATTTT. Translated, it gives CASSLLGADGGSGTQYF.

This clonotype was detected many times. This CDR3 reads CASSSASGRSVYEQYF. In DNA, the CDR3 is TGTGCCAGCAGCTCCGCGTCGGGAAGATCTGTCTACGAGCAGTACTTC. The chain is built from TRBV11-2 and TRBJ2-7, with D tentatively TRBD2 (5 bases). CDR3 size: 16 residues. Germline V gene sequence: CDR1 SGHAT, CDR2 FQNNGV. V lost 4 bases to trimming and J lost 3 bases, with 19 bases between them. The full variable domain, rest sourced from reference TRBV11-2 and TRBJ2-7, is EAGVAQSPRYKIIEKRQSVAFWCNPISGHATLYWYQQILGQGPKLLIQFQNNGVVDDSQLPKDRFSAERLKGVDSTLKIQPAKLEDSAVYLCASSSASGRSVYEQYFGPGTRLTVT.

This clonotype was counted at least ten times. The chain combines TRBV5-1 with TRBJ2-5; TRBD2 might be the D (5 bases). This CDR3 has 15 residues. The germline CDR1 and CDR2 sequences are SGHRS and YFSETQ. Trimming shortened V by 0 bases and J by 4 bases, and 13 bases separated the two germline ends. The CDR3 nucleotides read TGCGCCAGCAGCTTGGTACTCGGGGAACGAGAGACCCAGTACTTC. It encodes CASSLVLGERETQYF. The full variable domain, completed using reference TRBV5-1 and TRBJ2-5, is KAGVTQTPRYLIKTRGQQVTLSCSPISGHRSVSWYQQTPGQGLQFLFEYFSETQRNKGNFPGRFSGRQFSNSRSEMNVSTLELGDSALYLCASSLVLGERETQYFGPGTRLLVL.

This clonotype appeared many times. The J gene is TRBJ2-3, the V gene TRBV5-5; unclear D gene. CDR1 and CDR2 from the germline V gene are SGHKS and YYEKEE (reference sequence). The V and J ends lost 1 base and 0 bases respectively, with 6 bases between them. This CDR3 spans 14 amino acids. The CDR3 reads CASSLLISTDTQYF. CDR3 DNA sequence: TGTGCCAGCAGCTTGCTTATCAGCACAGATACGCAGTATTTT.

Worth noting for this clonotype: Compared with germline, one end of the junction differs, possibly owing to a read error. V gene TRBV13 combines with J gene TRBJ1-5; D might be TRBD1 (5 bases). Germline lookup yields CDR1 PRHDT and CDR2 FYEKMQ (reference sequence). This CDR3 comprises 18 residues. CDR3 region: CAISFRGGRAGSNQPQHF. As DNA, the CDR3 is TGTGCCATCAGCTTCCGGGGCGGCAGGGCAGGGAGCAATCAGCCCCAGCATTTT.

The sample holds many counts of this clonotype. This chain links TRBV19 with TRBJ1-5, with D unresolved. With 1 base removed from V and 13 bases from J, the gap between germline ends came to 14 bases. The germline CDR1 and CDR2 sequences are LNHDA and SQIVND (reference sequence). There are 13 residues in the CDR3. The CDR3 is CASSIVPGNEQHF. CDR3 DNA: TGTGCCAGTAGTATAGTTCCCGGGAACGAACAGCATTTT.

This clonotype was seen more than once but under ten times. The rearrangement uses TRBV25-1 and TRBJ2-7; TRBD1 agrees at 10 bases. The CDR3 spans 14 residues. Germline-derived CDR1 and CDR2 are MGHDK and SYGVNS. Germline trimming cut 6 bases from V and 2 bases from J; bases unmatched to any gene: 4. This CDR3 is CASSGTGAPYEQYF. The CDR3 nucleotides read TGTGCCAGCAGCGGGACAGGGGCACCCTACGAGCAGTACTTC.

This clonotype has just a few counts. This chain's CDR3 is CASSPTAGLGGYTF. DNA of the CDR3: TGTGCCAGCAGCCCTACAGCGGGACTAGGTGGCTACACCTTC. This chain joins TRBV5-6 and TRBJ1-2; weak D call: TRBD1 (5 bases). Per the germline V gene, CDR1 is SGHDT and CDR2 is YYEEEE. The CDR3 length is 14 residues. The V and J ends lost 4 bases and 7 bases respectively, with 17 bases between them. Full variable domain (missing parts from reference TRBV5-6 and TRBJ1-2): DAGVTQSPTHLIKTRGQQVTLRCSPKSGHDTVSWYQQALGQGPQFIFQYYEEEERQRGNFPDRFSGHQFPNYSSELNVNALLLGDSALYLCASSPTAGLGGYTFGSGTRLTVV.

V and J are TRBV20-1 and TRBJ2-5; 13 nucleotides line up with TRBD2. The CDR3 consists of 17 residues. After removal of 6 bases from V and 3 bases from J, the junction contained 13 bases not matched to a gene. Germline CDR1 reads DFQATT; CDR2 reads SNEGSKA (reference sequence). The CDR3 DNA reads TGCAGTGCCCTCGCTCTGACTAGCGGGGGGCTGGAAGAGACCCAGTACTTC. This translates into CSALALTSGGLEETQYF.

The chain combines TRBV7-2 with TRBJ1-2; no clear D gene. V was trimmed by 1 base and J by 6 bases, leaving 15 bases between them. Germline CDR1 SGHTA, CDR2 FQGNSA. The CDR3 spans 15 residues. In DNA, the CDR3 is TGTGCCAGCAGCTTAGGGACCGTCTCGGGGAATGGCTACACCTTC. This sequence encodes CASSLGTVSGNGYTF.

The chain carries TRBV30 and TRBJ2-1; D is possibly TRBD2 (7 bases). The CDR3 sequence is 14 residues long. CDR1 and CDR2 from the germline V gene are GTSNPN and SVGIG (reference sequence). Trimming pared 5 bases from V and 7 bases from J, leaving 18 bases between. For the CDR3, the DNA is TGTGCCTGGGGGGGCGGGAGCAGGACAAATGAGCAGTTCTTC. It specifies CAWGGGSRTNEQFF. The whole variable domain, remainder taken from reference TRBV30 and TRBJ2-1, is SQTIHQWPATLVQPVGSPLSLECTVEGTSNPNLYWYRQAAGRGLQLLFYSVGIGQISSEVPQNLSASRPQDRQFILSSKKLLLSDSGFYLCAWGGGSRTNEQFFGPGTRLTVL.

The rearrangement uses TRBV30 and TRBJ2-2; TRBD1 aligns across 8 bases. CDR3 length equals 14 residues. The trim removed 3 bases at V and 1 base at J, leaving 1 base unmatched. Germline V gene lookup returns CDR1 GTSNPN and CDR2 SVGIG (reference sequence). The CDR3 region is CAWRQGGNTGELFF. In DNA form, the CDR3 reads TGTGCCTGGAGACAGGGGGGGAACACCGGGGAGCTGTTTTTT.

This clonotype showed up many times. This chain links TRBV5-1 with TRBJ1-6; tentative D call: TRBD1 (6 bases). The V gene's germline CDR1 is SGHRS and CDR2 YFSETQ. This CDR3 has 16 residues. Deletions cut 5 bases from V and 5 bases from J, with 17 bases between. The CDR3 loop reads CASRKEAGANNSPLHF. The CDR3 nucleotides read TGCGCCAGCAGGAAAGAGGCAGGGGCGAATAATTCACCCCTCCACTTT.

This clonotype was found a few times. The chain uses TRBV4-2 and TRBJ2-7; TRBD2 agrees at 9 bases. With V trimmed by 1 base and J by 4 bases, 2 bases remained unmatched. The CDR3 contains 14 residues. Looked up from germline, CDR1 is LGHNA and CDR2 is YNFKEQ. CDR3: CASSQASGGYEQYF. The CDR3 coding sequence is TGTGCCAGCAGCCAAGCCAGCGGGGGGTACGAGCAGTACTTC.

In this sample, this clonotype turned up many times. The CDR3 DNA sequence: TGCAGTGCGCTCGGTAGGGAGGCGGCCTACGAGCAGTACTTC. It is translated as CSALGREAAYEQYF. This rearrangement joins TRBV20-1 to TRBJ2-7; D perhaps matches TRBD2 (6 bases). The CDR3 runs to 14 residues. The germline V and J ends were trimmed by 6 bases and 2 bases, with 17 bases remaining between them. The V gene's germline CDR1 is DFQATT and CDR2 SNEGSKA (reference sequence).

This clonotype showed up many times. The chain has TRBV20-1 and TRBJ1-5, with D perhaps TRBD1 (5 bases). V lost 4 bases and J lost 6, with 13 bases in between. In germline, CDR1 is DFQATT, CDR2 SNEGSKA (reference sequence). The CDR3 extends over 13 amino acids. The CDR3 is CSAMGQSPQPQHF. CDR3 coding DNA: TGCAGTGCTATGGGGCAGTCCCCTCAGCCCCAGCATTTT.

Concerning this clonotype itself: The junction does not match germline at one end; this may be a read error. V is TRBV7-2 and J is TRBJ1-5; a possible D gene is TRBD1 (5 bases). The CDR3 length is 15 residues. Looked up from germline, CDR1 is SGHTA and CDR2 is FQGNSA. This CDR3 is CVSSLVLGAGRPQHF. The CDR3 nucleotides read TGTGTCAGCAGCTTAGTCCTAGGGGCAGGGCGGCCCCAGCATTTT.

In its sample, this clonotype was seen many times. V gene TRBV10-2 combines with J gene TRBJ1-2; possible D gene TRBD1, 5 bases. CDR1 is WSHSY, CDR2 SAAADI, per germline. The CDR3 totals 15 residues. The germline V and J ends were trimmed by 2 bases and 4 bases, with 14 bases remaining between them. The CDR3 DNA is TGCGCCAGCAGTGAGACGACAGACCCAGGCTATGGCTACACCTTC. Its translation: CASSETTDPGYGYTF.

On this clonotype: This clone may be a read error of a much larger clone one base away. CDR3 in amino acids: CASSPGPGAEAFF. In nucleotides, the CDR3 is TGTGCCAGCAGTCCCGGGCCGGGGGCTGAAGCTTTCTTT. The chain couples TRBV6-2 or TRBV6-3 to TRBJ1-1, with D perhaps TRBD1 (5 bases). V dropped 5 bases and J dropped 6 bases, with 13 bases sitting between them. The germline V gene encodes CDR1 MNHEY and CDR2 SVGEGT. CDR3 length: 13 amino acids.

This clonotype appeared a few times. The chain recombines TRBV4-2 with TRBJ2-6; 7 bases are a match to TRBD2. The CDR3 has 16 residues. With V trimmed by 1 base and J by 0 bases, 0 bases remained unmatched. Germline loops: CDR1 LGHNA, CDR2 YNFKEQ. The CDR3: CASSQVAGSGANVLTF. Written as DNA, the CDR3 is TGTGCCAGCAGCCAAGTAGCGGGCTCTGGGGCCAACGTCCTGACTTTC.

The rearrangement joins TRBV20-1 to TRBJ2-7, with D possibly being TRBD1 or TRBD2 (5 bases each). V lost 1 base and J 4 bases, leaving 23 bases between the germline ends. From germline, CDR1 is DFQATT and CDR2 SNEGSKA (reference sequence). This CDR3 has 17 amino acids. This CDR3 reads CSARGGIGRDPRYEQYF. The CDR3 coding sequence is TGCAGTGCTAGAGGGGGGATCGGGCGAGACCCCCGATACGAGCAGTACTTC.

This clonotype appeared a few times. The gene calls are TRBV15 and TRBJ2-5; the D gene is possibly TRBD2 (6 bases). V lost 0 bases to trimming and J lost 2 bases, with 16 bases between them. Per germline, CDR1 LNHNV and CDR2 YYDKDF (reference sequence). The CDR3 is 17 amino acids. The CDR3 loop is CATSRDPPLAVQETQYF. CDR3 DNA: TGTGCCACCAGCAGAGATCCCCCGTTAGCGGTACAAGAGACCCAGTACTTC.

This rearrangement joins TRBV11-2 to TRBJ2-1, with 8 positions matching TRBD1. In germline, CDR1 is SGHAT, CDR2 FQNNGV. This CDR3 is 13 amino acids long. V lost 5 bases, J lost 8 bases, and 5 bases stayed unmatched. Written as DNA, the CDR3 is TGTGCCAGCAGCGCTCTCAGGGGGCATGAGCAGTTCTTC. Its protein product is CASSALRGHEQFF. Based on the CDR3 plus reference TRBV11-2 and TRBJ2-1, the full variable domain is EAGVAQSPRYKIIEKRQSVAFWCNPISGHATLYWYQQILGQGPKLLIQFQNNGVVDDSQLPKDRFSAERLKGVDSTLKIQPAKLEDSAVYLCASSALRGHEQFFGPGTRLTVL.

This clonotype occurred many times. The chain carries TRBV5-1 and TRBJ2-3; 7 bases align to TRBD1. The CDR3 loop spans 15 amino acids. Trimming took 4 bases from V and 5 from J; bases not matched to a gene: 10. Germline-derived CDR1 and CDR2 are SGHRS and YFSETQ. CDR3 protein: CASSIHRGDEDTQYF. DNA of the CDR3: TGCGCCAGCAGCATACACAGGGGAGATGAAGATACGCAGTATTTT. Together with reference TRBV5-1 and TRBJ2-3, the CDR3 gives the full variable domain: KAGVTQTPRYLIKTRGQQVTLSCSPISGHRSVSWYQQTPGQGLQFLFEYFSETQRNKGNFPGRFSGRQFSNSRSEMNVSTLELGDSALYLCASSIHRGDEDTQYFGPGTRLTVL.

This clonotype was picked up many times. The chain uses TRBV5-1 and TRBJ2-5; 7 nucleotides agree with TRBD2. With V trimmed by 0 bases and J by 2 bases, 4 bases remained unmatched. CDR3 length equals 15 residues. Germline V CDR1 and CDR2: SGHRS, YFSETQ. CDR3 DNA sequence: TGCGCCAGCAGCTTGGAGGCTAGCGGTCAAGAGACCCAGTACTTC. The encoded protein is CASSLEASGQETQYF.

The chain carries TRBV7-8 and TRBJ2-3; 11 nucleotides align to TRBD2. CDR1 SGHVS and CDR2 FQNEAQ come from the germline V gene. Trimming removed 4 bases from V and 2 bases from J; junction bases left unmatched: 11. This CDR3 spans 18 amino acids. The CDR3 DNA is TGTGCCAGCAGCTCCCCCCATAGCGGGGGGGTAATCACAGATACGCAGTATTTT. The encoded protein is CASSSPHSGGVITDTQYF.

This clonotype was found many times. The V and J genes are TRBV12-3 or TRBV12-4 and TRBJ2-2, with D unresolved. The CDR3 consists of 16 residues. Trimming took 3 bases from V and 2 from J, leaving 13 bases between them. The CDR3 DNA is TGTGCCAGCAGTTTTCGACCATTAACTAACACCGGGGAGCTGTTTTTT. Residues: CASSFRPLTNTGELFF.